This T cell receptor beta chain was recorded in a study of cytotoxic CD8 clonotypes in ibrutinib-treated CLL. Germline V lookup: CDR1 MNHEY, CDR2 SMNVEV (reference sequence). V was pared by 6 bases and J by 5 bases, with 13 bases between. The CDR3 extends over 14 amino acids. Clones were sequenced by immunoSEQ multiplex PCR, and TCRdb holds only the in-frame ones, with some missing. The sample contains 150,000 to 200,000 clones, roughly 80% of which appear only once. A remark on this clone: Its antigen remains unknown.

Whole-study findings and limits: Different sampling times were used for sustained-remission and progressing patients.

The specimen comprised PBMCs, sampled after 24 months of ibrutinib treatment. The sequence came from a human donor with chronic lymphocytic leukemia. V and J are TRBV27 and TRBJ1-4, with D unresolved. The chain's CDR3 is CASSPTRRNEKLFF. CDR3 sequence (DNA): TGTGCCAGCAGCCCGACCCGCAGAAATGAAAAACTGTTTTTT.